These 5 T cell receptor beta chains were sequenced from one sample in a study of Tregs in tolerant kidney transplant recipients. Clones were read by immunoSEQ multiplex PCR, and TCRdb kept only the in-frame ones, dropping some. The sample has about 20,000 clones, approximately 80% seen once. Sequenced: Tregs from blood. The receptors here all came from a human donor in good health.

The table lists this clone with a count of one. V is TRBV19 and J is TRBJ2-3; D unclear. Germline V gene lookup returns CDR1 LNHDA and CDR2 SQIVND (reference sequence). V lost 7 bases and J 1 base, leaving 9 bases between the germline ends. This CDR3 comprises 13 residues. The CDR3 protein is CASIGWGTDTQYF. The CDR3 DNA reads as TGTGCCAGTATCGGCTGGGGCACAGATACGCAGTATTTT.

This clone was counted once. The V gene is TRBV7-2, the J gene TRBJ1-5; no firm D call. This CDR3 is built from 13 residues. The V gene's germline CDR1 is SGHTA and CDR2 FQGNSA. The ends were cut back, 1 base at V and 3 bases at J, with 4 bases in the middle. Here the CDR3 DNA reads TGTGCCAGCAGCTTAGGAACCAATCAGCCCCAGCATTTT. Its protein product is CASSLGTNQPQHF.

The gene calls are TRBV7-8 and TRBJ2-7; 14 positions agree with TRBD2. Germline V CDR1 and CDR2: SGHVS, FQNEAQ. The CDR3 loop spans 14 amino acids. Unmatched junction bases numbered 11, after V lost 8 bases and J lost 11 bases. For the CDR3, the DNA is TGTGCCAGCCGCCTCGGGACTAGCGGGAGTCGTGAGTACTTC. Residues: CASRLGTSGSREYF.

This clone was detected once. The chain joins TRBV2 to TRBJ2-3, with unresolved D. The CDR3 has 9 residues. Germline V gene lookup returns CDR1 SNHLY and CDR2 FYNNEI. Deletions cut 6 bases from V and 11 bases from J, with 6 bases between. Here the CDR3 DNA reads TGTGCCAGCAGGTTCAAGCAGTATTTT. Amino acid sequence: CASRFKQYF. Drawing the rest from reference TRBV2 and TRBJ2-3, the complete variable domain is EPEVTQTPSHQVTQMGQEVILRCVPISNHLYFYWYRQILGQKVEFLVSFYNNEISEKSEIFDDQFSVERPDGSNFTLKIRSTKLEDSAMYFCASRFKQYFGPGTRLTVL.

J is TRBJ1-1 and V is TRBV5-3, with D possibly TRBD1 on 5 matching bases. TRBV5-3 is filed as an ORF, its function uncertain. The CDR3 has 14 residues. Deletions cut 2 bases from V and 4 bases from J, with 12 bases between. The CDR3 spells CARSFGAGGTEAFF. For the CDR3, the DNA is TGTGCCAGAAGCTTCGGGGCGGGGGGCACTGAAGCTTTCTTT.